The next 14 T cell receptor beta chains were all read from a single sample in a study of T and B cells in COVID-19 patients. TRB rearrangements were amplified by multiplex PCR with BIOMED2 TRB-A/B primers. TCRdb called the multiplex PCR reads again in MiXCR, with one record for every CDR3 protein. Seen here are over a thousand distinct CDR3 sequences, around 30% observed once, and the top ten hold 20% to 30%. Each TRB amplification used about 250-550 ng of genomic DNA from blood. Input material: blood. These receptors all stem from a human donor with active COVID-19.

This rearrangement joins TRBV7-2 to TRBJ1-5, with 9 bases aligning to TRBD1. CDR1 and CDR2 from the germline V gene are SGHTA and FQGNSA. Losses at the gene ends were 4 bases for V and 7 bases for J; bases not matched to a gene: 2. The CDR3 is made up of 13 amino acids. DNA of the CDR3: TGTGCCAGCAGCTACAGGGGGCAACAGCCCCAGCATTTT. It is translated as CASSYRGQQPQHF. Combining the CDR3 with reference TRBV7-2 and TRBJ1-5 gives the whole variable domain GAGVSQSPSNKVTEKGKDVELRCDPISGHTALYWYRQSLGQGLEFLIYFQGNSAPDKSGLPSDRFSAERTGGSVSTLTIQRTQQEDSAVYLCASSYRGQQPQHFGDGTRLSIL.

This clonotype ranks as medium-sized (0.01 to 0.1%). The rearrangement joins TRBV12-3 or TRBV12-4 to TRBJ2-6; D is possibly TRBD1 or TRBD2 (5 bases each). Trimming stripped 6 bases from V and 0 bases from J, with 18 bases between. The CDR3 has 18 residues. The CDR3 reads CASRKAGTVHSGANVLTF. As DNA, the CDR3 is TGTGCCAGCAGGAAAGCCGGGACGGTGCACTCTGGGGCCAACGTCCTGACTTTC.

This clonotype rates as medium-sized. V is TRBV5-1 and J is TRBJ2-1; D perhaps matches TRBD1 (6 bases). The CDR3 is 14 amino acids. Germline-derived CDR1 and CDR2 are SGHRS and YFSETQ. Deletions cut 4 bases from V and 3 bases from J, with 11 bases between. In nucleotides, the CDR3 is TGCGCCAGCAGCCAGACAGGTTTCTACAATGAGCAGTTCTTC. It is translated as CASSQTGFYNEQFF.

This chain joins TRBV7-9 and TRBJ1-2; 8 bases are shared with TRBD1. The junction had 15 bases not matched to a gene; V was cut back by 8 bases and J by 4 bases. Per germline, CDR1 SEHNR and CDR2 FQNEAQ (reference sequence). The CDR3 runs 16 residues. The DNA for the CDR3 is TGTGCCAGCCACTATCCCTGGGCAGGGGGCGGCTATGGCTACACCTTC. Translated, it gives CASHYPWAGGGYGYTF.

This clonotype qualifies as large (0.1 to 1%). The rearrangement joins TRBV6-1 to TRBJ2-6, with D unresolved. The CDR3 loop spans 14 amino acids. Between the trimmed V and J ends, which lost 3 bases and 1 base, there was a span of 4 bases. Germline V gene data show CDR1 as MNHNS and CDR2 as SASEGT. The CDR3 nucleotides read TGTGCCAGCAGTGAGGTGTCTGGGGCCAACGTCCTGACTTTC. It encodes CASSEVSGANVLTF.

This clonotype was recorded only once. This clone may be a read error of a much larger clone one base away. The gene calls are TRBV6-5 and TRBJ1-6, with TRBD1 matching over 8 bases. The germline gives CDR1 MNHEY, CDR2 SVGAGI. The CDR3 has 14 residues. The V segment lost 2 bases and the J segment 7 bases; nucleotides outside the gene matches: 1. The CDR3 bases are TGTGCCAGCAGTTACGGGACAGGCAATTCACCCCTCCACTTT. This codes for CASSYGTGNSPLHF.

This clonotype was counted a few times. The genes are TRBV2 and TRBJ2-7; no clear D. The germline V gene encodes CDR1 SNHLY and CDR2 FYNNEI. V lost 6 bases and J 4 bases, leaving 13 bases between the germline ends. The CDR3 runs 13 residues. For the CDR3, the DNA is TGTGCCAGCAGAAAGCCCCCGGTTTACGAGCAGTACTTC. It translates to CASRKPPVYEQYF.

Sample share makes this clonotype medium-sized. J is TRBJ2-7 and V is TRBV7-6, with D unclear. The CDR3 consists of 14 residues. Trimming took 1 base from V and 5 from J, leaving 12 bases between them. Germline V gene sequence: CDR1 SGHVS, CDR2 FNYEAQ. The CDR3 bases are TGTGCCAGCAGCTTAGGAGGCTTTCGGGACGAGCAGTACTTC. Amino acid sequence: CASSLGGFRDEQYF.

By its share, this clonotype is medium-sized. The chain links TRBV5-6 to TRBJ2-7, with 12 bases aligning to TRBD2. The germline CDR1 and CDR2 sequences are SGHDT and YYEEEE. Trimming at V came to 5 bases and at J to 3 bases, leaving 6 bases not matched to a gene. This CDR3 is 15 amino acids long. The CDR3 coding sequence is TGTGCCAGCAGGCTGGGACTAGCGGGCGGCTACGAGCAGTACTTC. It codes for CASRLGLAGGYEQYF. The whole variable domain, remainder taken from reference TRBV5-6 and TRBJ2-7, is DAGVTQSPTHLIKTRGQQVTLRCSPKSGHDTVSWYQQALGQGPQFIFQYYEEEERQRGNFPDRFSGHQFPNYSSELNVNALLLGDSALYLCASRLGLAGGYEQYFGPGTRLTVT.

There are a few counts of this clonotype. The CDR3 is CASSQDWILGGLAGESSYEQYF. The CDR3, as DNA: TGCGCCAGCAGCCAAGATTGGATCCTGGGGGGGCTAGCGGGGGAAAGCTCCTACGAGCAGTACTTC. The chain carries TRBV4-1 and TRBJ2-7, with 10 bases that match TRBD2. Germline V gives CDR1 MGHRA, CDR2 YSYEKL. Losses at the gene ends were 0 bases for V and 0 bases for J; bases not matched to a gene: 20. CDR3 size: 22 residues.

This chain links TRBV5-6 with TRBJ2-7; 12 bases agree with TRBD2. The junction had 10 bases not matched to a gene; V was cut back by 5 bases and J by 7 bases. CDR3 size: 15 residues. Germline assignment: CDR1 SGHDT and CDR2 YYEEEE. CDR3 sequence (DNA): TGTGCCAGCAGGCTGGGACTAGCGGGTGGCAATGAGCAGTACTTC. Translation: CASRLGLAGGNEQYF.

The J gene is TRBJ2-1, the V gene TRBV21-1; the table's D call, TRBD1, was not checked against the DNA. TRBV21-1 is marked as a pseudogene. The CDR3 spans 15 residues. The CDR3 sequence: CASRRGRGGEKEQFF. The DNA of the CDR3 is TGTGCCAGCAGAAGGGGGCGGGGGGGCGAAAAAGAGCAGTTCTTC.

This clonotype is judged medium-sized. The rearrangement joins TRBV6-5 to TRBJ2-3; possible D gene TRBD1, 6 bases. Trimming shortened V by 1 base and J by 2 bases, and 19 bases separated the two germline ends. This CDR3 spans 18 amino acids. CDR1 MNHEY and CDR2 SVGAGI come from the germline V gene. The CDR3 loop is CASSYLTPSQGFTDTQYF. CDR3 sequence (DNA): TGTGCCAGCAGTTACTTAACTCCCTCGCAGGGGTTCACAGATACGCAGTATTTT.

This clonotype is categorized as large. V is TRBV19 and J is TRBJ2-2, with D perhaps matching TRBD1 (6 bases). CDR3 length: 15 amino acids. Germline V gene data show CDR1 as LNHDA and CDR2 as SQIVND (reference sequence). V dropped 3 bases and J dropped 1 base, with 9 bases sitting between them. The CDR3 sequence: CASSIQGLNTGELFF. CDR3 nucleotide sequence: TGTGCCAGTAGTATCCAGGGGCTGAACACCGGGGAGCTGTTTTTT.